Shown below are 9 T cell receptor beta chains from a single sample sequenced in a study of blood T cell repertoires in COVID-19. Method: immunoSEQ multiplex PCR; TCRdb's copy keeps in-frame clones and lacks some. This table holds roughly 76,000 clones, roughly 80% found once. Sequences were obtained from peripheral blood. The receptors shown here come from a woman between 65 and 79 years old with acute or convalescent COVID-19.

The chain is built from TRBV7-3 and TRBJ2-3; TRBD2 aligns across 8 bases. This CDR3 has 15 amino acids. The ends lost 5 bases at V and 5 bases at J; junction bases unmatched: 9. From germline, CDR1 is SGHTA and CDR2 FQGTGA. CDR3 protein: CASSKRAGVEDTQYF. In nucleotides, the CDR3 is TGTGCCAGCAGCAAACGAGCGGGAGTTGAAGATACGCAGTATTTT.

CDR3 DNA: TGTGCCACCAGCAGGGAAGGGGATTCAACCACAGATACGCAGTATTTT. Amino acid sequence: CATSREGDSTTDTQYF. This chain links TRBV15 with TRBJ2-3; maybe TRBD1 (5 bases). V was trimmed by 3 bases and J by 2 bases, leaving 15 bases between them. Germline lookup yields CDR1 LNHNV and CDR2 YYDKDF (reference sequence). This CDR3 has 16 amino acids. The entire variable domain, with the rest obtained from reference TRBV15 and TRBJ2-3, is as follows: DAMVIQNPRYQVTQFGKPVTLSCSQTLNHNVMYWYQQKSSQAPKLLFHYYDKDFNNEADTPDNFQSRRPNTSFCFLDIRSPGLGDTAMYLCATSREGDSTTDTQYFGPGTRLTVL.

The chain has TRBV5-6 and TRBJ2-1; 8 bases agree with TRBD2. V shed 2 bases, J shed 4 bases, and the junction held 8 bases outside the gene matches. The CDR3 has 16 residues. CDR1 is SGHDT, CDR2 YYEEEE, per germline. The CDR3 coding sequence is TGTGCCAGCAGCTTAAATGCGGTAGCGGGATACAATGAGCAGTTCTTC. Amino acid sequence: CASSLNAVAGYNEQFF. Looking up the rest from reference TRBV5-6 and TRBJ2-1 gives the full variable domain: DAGVTQSPTHLIKTRGQQVTLRCSPKSGHDTVSWYQQALGQGPQFIFQYYEEEERQRGNFPDRFSGHQFPNYSSELNVNALLLGDSALYLCASSLNAVAGYNEQFFGPGTRLTVL.

This clone was seen a handful of times. This chain joins TRBV19 and TRBJ2-7; TRBD2 might be the D (5 bases). V lost 3 bases and J lost 2, with 14 bases in between. CDR3 length: 15 amino acids. The germline V gene encodes CDR1 LNHDA and CDR2 SQIVND (reference sequence). CDR3 DNA: TGTGCCAGTAGTATGGTCGGCGGGCGTCCCTACGAGCAGTACTTC. It encodes CASSMVGGRPYEQYF. The full variable domain, in which reference TRBV19 and TRBJ2-7 provide the parts outside the CDR3, is DGGITQSPKYLFRKEGQNVTLSCEQNLNHDAMYWYRQDPGQGLRLIYYSQIVNDFQKGDIAEGYSVSREKKESFPLTVTSAQKNPTAFYLCASSMVGGRPYEQYFGPGTRLTVT.

The V call is TRBV28, the J call TRBJ1-6, with D possibly being TRBD1 (6 bases). There are 15 residues in the CDR3. The germline CDR1 and CDR2 sequences are MDHEN and SYDVKM. Trimming pared 8 bases from V and 0 bases from J, leaving 11 bases between. The chain's CDR3 is CASYTGSSYNSPLHF. As DNA, the CDR3 is TGTGCCAGCTATACAGGGAGCTCCTATAATTCACCCCTCCACTTT. Supplemented by reference TRBV28 and TRBJ1-6, the full variable domain reads DVKVTQSSRYLVKRTGEKVFLECVQDMDHENMFWYRQDPGLGLRLIYFSYDVKMKEKGDIPEGYSVSREKKERFSLILESASTNQTSMYLCASYTGSSYNSPLHFGNGTRLTVT.

The chain carries TRBV9 and TRBJ2-1; TRBD2 aligns across 12 bases. Germline values: CDR1 SGDLS, CDR2 YYNGEE. V shed 7 bases, J shed 9 bases, and the junction held 11 bases outside the gene matches. This CDR3 spans 15 amino acids. CDR3 DNA: TGTGCCAGCGGGGAGACTAGCGGGAGTGCGGGTGAGCAGTTCTTC. It codes for CASGETSGSAGEQFF.

The CDR3 DNA is TGTGCCAGCAGCGTATTACCGGAGGGTCCCCAGCATTTT. Its protein product is CASSVLPEGPQHF. The chain recombines TRBV9 with TRBJ1-5, with D uncertain. This CDR3 comprises 13 residues. Germline lookup yields CDR1 SGDLS and CDR2 YYNGEE. The V gene lost 1 base and the J gene lost 10 bases, with 12 bases spanning the gap.

The chain has TRBV19 and TRBJ2-1, with TRBD2 identical over 8 bases. With V trimmed by 5 bases and J by 0 bases, 9 bases remained unmatched. The CDR3 sequence is 17 residues long. Germline values: CDR1 LNHDA, CDR2 SQIVND (reference sequence). The CDR3 protein is CASSLTTGTSSYNEQFF. The CDR3 bases are TGTGCCAGTAGTCTCACCACCGGGACTAGCTCCTACAATGAGCAGTTCTTC.

The chain uses TRBV6-5 and TRBJ1-2; 8 positions match TRBD1. Germline loops: CDR1 MNHEY, CDR2 SVGAGI. The CDR3 has 14 residues. J was trimmed by 7 bases and V by 0 bases; bases with no gene match: 4. The DNA for the CDR3 is TGTGCCAGCAGTTACTCAGGACAGGGCTCTGGCTACACCTTC. Translating gives CASSYSGQGSGYTF.